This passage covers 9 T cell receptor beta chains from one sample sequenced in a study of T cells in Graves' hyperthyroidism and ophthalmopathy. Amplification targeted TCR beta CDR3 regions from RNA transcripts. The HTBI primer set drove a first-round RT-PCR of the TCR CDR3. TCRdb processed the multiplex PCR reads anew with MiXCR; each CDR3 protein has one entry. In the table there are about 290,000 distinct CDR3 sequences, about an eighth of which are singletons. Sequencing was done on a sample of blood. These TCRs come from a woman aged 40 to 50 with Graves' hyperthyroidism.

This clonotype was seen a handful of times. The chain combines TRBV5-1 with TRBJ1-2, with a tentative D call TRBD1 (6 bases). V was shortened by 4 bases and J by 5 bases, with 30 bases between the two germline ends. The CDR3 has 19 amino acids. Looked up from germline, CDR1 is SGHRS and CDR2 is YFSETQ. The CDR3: CASSPRKAGTSWFGYGYTF. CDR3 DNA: TGCGCCAGCAGCCCACGGAAAGCCGGGACATCCTGGTTTGGGTATGGCTACACCTTC. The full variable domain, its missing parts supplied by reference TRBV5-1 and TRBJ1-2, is KAGVTQTPRYLIKTRGQQVTLSCSPISGHRSVSWYQQTPGQGLQFLFEYFSETQRNKGNFPGRFSGRQFSNSRSEMNVSTLELGDSALYLCASSPRKAGTSWFGYGYTFGSGTRLTVV.

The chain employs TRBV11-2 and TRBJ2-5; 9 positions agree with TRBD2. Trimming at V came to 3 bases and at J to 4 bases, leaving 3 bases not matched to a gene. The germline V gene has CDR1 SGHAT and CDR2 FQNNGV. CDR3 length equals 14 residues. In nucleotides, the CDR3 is TGTGCCAGCAGCTTGGGCGGGAGGGGAGAGACCCAGTACTTC. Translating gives CASSLGGRGETQYF.

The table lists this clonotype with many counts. In DNA, the CDR3 is TGTGCCACCAGCAGAGTTAAACAGCATAATGAAAAACTGTTTTTT. Translation gives CATSRVKQHNEKLFF. This chain connects TRBV15 to TRBJ1-4, with unresolved D. CDR1 is LNHNV, CDR2 YYDKDF, per germline (reference sequence). The CDR3 length is 15 residues. V dropped 1 base and J dropped 4 bases, with 10 bases sitting between them.

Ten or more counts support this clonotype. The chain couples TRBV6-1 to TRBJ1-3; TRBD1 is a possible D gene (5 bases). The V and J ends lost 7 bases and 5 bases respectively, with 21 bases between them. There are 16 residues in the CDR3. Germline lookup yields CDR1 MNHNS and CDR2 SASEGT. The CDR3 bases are TGTGCCAGCACCGAACCGACAGTGCACACCAGAAACACCATATATTTT. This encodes CASTEPTVHTRNTIYF.

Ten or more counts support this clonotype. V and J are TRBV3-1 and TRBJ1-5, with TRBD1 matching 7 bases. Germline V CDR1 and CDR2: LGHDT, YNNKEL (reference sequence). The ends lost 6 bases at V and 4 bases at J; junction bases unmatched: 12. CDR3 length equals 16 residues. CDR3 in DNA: TGTGCCAGCAGTGCTTCGAGGCAGGGGGGAAATCAGCCCCAGCATTTT. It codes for CASSASRQGGNQPQHF.

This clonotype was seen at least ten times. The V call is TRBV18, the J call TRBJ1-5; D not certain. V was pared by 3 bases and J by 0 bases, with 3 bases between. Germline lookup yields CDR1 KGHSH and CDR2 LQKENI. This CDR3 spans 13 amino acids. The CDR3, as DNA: TGTGCCAGCTCACCCCTTAGCAATCAGCCCCAGCATTTT. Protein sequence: CASSPLSNQPQHF.

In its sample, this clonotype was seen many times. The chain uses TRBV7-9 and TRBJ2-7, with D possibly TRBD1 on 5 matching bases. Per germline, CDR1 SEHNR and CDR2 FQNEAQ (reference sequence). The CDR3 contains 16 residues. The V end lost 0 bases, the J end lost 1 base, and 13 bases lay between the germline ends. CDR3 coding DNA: TGTGCCAGCAGCTTAGCGGTAGGGGCGTTATCCTACGAGCAGTACTTC. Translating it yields CASSLAVGALSYEQYF. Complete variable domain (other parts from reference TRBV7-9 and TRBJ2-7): DTGVSQNPRHKITKRGQNVTFRCDPISEHNRLYWYRQTLGQGPEFLTYFQNEAQLEKSRLLSDRFSAERPKGSFSTLEIQRTEQGDSAMYLCASSLAVGALSYEQYFGPGTRLTVT.

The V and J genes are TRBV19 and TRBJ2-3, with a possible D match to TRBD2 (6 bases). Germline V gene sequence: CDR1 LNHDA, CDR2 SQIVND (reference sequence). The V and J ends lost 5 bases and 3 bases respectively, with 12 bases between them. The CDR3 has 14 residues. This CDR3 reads CASSPGVLTDTQYF. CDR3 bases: TGTGCCAGTAGTCCGGGAGTTCTGACAGATACGCAGTATTTT.

The CDR3 is CSATREYGNIQYF. The CDR3 nucleotides are TGCAGTGCAACCCGGGAGTACGGCAACATTCAGTACTTC. The rearrangement joins TRBV20-1 to TRBJ2-4; D might be TRBD2 (6 bases). This CDR3 comprises 13 residues. Germline-derived CDR1 and CDR2 are DFQATT and SNEGSKA (reference sequence). V gave up 6 bases and J gave up 7 bases, with 16 bases separating them.